Listed below are T cell receptor beta chains from one sample, sequenced in a study of control samples from healthy donors and cancer patients. TCRdb's table, derived via immunoSEQ multiplex PCR, lists solely in-frame clones and lacks some. The profile shows about 130,000 clones, over 90% of them singletons. The material sequenced was PBMCs. The origin of the receptors is a man aged 60 to 69 with colorectal cancer. Both conserved end residues are part of each CDR3. The order of the fields is V gene, J gene, clone size, D gene, CDR3 DNA, CDR3 protein. A D gene is named only where the DNA matches it firmly. Rows give clone size only sometimes, using once, few, many, or a class for an expanded clone.

V gene: TRBV7-2; J gene: TRBJ2-7; clone size: NA; D gene: NA; CDR3 DNA: TGTGCCAGCAGCTTAAACCGGGACGTCTCCTACGAGCAGTACTTC; CDR3 protein: CASSLNRDVSYEQYF
V gene: TRBV6-5; J gene: TRBJ2-2; clone size: NA; D gene: NA; CDR3 DNA: TGTGCCAGCAGGCCAGCTAACACCGGGGAGCTGTTTTTT; CDR3 protein: CASRPANTGELFF
V gene: TRBV19; J gene: TRBJ2-5; clone size: NA; D gene: NA; CDR3 DNA: TGTGCCAGTAGTAGCTCGGTAGTACAAGAGACCCAGTACTTC; CDR3 protein: CASSSSVVQETQYF
V gene: TRBV27; J gene: TRBJ1-6; clone size: NA; D gene: TRBD1; CDR3 DNA: TGTGCCAGCAGCCGGACAGGAGATAATTCACCCCTCCACTTT; CDR3 protein: CASSRTGDNSPLHF
V gene: TRBV6-5; J gene: TRBJ2-7; clone size: NA; D gene: TRBD2; CDR3 DNA: TGTGCCAGCAGTTTGACCGGGACTAGCGCCTACGAGCAGTACTTC; CDR3 protein: CASSLTGTSAYEQYF
V gene: TRBV19; J gene: TRBJ1-5; clone size: NA; D gene: NA; CDR3 DNA: TGTGCCAGTAGCCCCGGGCAGGTTCGCAATCAGCCCCAGCATTTT; CDR3 protein: CASSPGQVRNQPQHF
V gene: TRBV19; J gene: TRBJ1-1; clone size: NA; D gene: TRBD1; CDR3 DNA: TGTGCCAGTATGACCCAGGGGGCGAAGGGGAAGGCTTTCTTT; CDR3 protein: CASMTQGAKGKAFF
V gene: TRBV6-5; J gene: TRBJ1-2; clone size: NA; D gene: NA; CDR3 DNA: TGTGCCAGCAGTTACAGGGGAGTGGGGGGCTACACCTTC; CDR3 protein: CASSYRGVGGYTF
V gene: TRBV10-3; J gene: TRBJ2-5; clone size: NA; D gene: TRBD1; CDR3 DNA: TGTGCCATCAGCGCGGCCCCGACAGGGACCCAAGAGACCCAGTACTTC; CDR3 protein: CAISAAPTGTQETQYF
V gene: TRBV7-2; J gene: TRBJ2-5; clone size: NA; D gene: NA; CDR3 DNA: TGTGCCAGCGCAACCAGACACGGGTTCCAAGAGACCCAGTACTTC; CDR3 protein: CASATRHGFQETQYF
V gene: TRBV6-5; J gene: TRBJ1-5; clone size: NA; D gene: NA; CDR3 DNA: TGTGCCAGCAGTTACGGCAGGAATCAGCCCCAGCATTTT; CDR3 protein: CASSYGRNQPQHF
V gene: TRBV3-1/TRBV3-2; J gene: TRBJ2-3; clone size: once; D gene: TRBD2; CDR3 DNA: TGTGCCAGCAGCCAAGGGCTAGCGGGCACAGATACGCAGTATTTT; CDR3 protein: CASSQGLAGTDTQYF
V gene: TRBV19; J gene: TRBJ1-5; clone size: once; D gene: NA; CDR3 DNA: TGTGCCAGTAGTGCCAACAGCCTCAATCAGCCCCAGCATTTT; CDR3 protein: CASSANSLNQPQHF
V gene: TRBV5-1; J gene: TRBJ2-5; clone size: NA; D gene: TRBD2; CDR3 DNA: TGCGCCAGCAGCGGAGGACTAGCGGGGAATACTGGAAAGACCCAGTACTTC; CDR3 protein: CASSGGLAGNTGKTQYF
V gene: TRBV7-6; J gene: TRBJ2-5; clone size: NA; D gene: NA; CDR3 DNA: TGTGCCAGCAGCTTAGGGCTGGTGGGAGAGACCCAGTACTTC; CDR3 protein: CASSLGLVGETQYF
V gene: TRBV3-1/TRBV3-2; J gene: TRBJ1-6; clone size: NA; D gene: TRBD1; CDR3 DNA: TGTGCCAGCAGCCTCCGGACAGGACCTAGGAACAGTTCACCCCTCCACTTT; CDR3 protein: CASSLRTGPRNSSPLHF
V gene: TRBV30; J gene: TRBJ2-1; clone size: NA; D gene: NA; CDR3 DNA: TGTGCCTGGAGTGTAAGGGGGGGGCAGCACCGCGGCAATGAGCAGTTCTTC; CDR3 protein: CAWSVRGGQHRGNEQFF
V gene: TRBV28; J gene: TRBJ2-7; clone size: NA; D gene: NA; CDR3 DNA: TGTGCCAGCACATCAGGGCCCCTCAACGGTTACGAGCAGTACTTC; CDR3 protein: CASTSGPLNGYEQYF
V gene: TRBV19; J gene: TRBJ1-2; clone size: NA; D gene: NA; CDR3 DNA: TGTGCCAGTAGTAACCCACAGGTCTATGGCTACACCTTC; CDR3 protein: CASSNPQVYGYTF
V gene: TRBV6-5; J gene: TRBJ2-3; clone size: NA; D gene: NA; CDR3 DNA: TGTGCCAGCAGTTTGACGACCCTAGGCACAGATACGCAGTATTTT; CDR3 protein: CASSLTTLGTDTQYF
V gene: TRBV6-5; J gene: TRBJ2-7; clone size: NA; D gene: TRBD1; CDR3 DNA: TGTGCCAGCAGTTCCCGGACAGGGGGCGTCGAGCAGTACTTC; CDR3 protein: CASSSRTGGVEQYF
V gene: TRBV28; J gene: TRBJ1-6; clone size: NA; D gene: NA; CDR3 DNA: TGTGCCAGCAGTAGGGTCTTCTTTAATTCACCCCTCCACTTT; CDR3 protein: CASSRVFFNSPLHF
V gene: TRBV30; J gene: TRBJ2-1; clone size: NA; D gene: TRBD1; CDR3 DNA: TGTGCCTGGAGTGTAGACAGGACAGGGGCTTACAATGAGCAGTTCTTC; CDR3 protein: CAWSVDRTGAYNEQFF
V gene: TRBV10-3; J gene: TRBJ2-3; clone size: NA; D gene: TRBD1; CDR3 DNA: TGTGCCATCAGCACAGGGGCAGATACGCAGTATTTT; CDR3 protein: CAISTGADTQYF
V gene: TRBV9; J gene: TRBJ1-2; clone size: NA; D gene: TRBD1; CDR3 DNA: TGTGCCAGCAGCGTGGGACAGGCAGCTAACTATGGCTACACCTTC; CDR3 protein: CASSVGQAANYGYTF
V gene: TRBV6-6; J gene: TRBJ1-1; clone size: NA; D gene: NA; CDR3 DNA: TGTGCCGGAGCACCCCTCTGGGGCACTGAAGCTTTCTTT; CDR3 protein: CAGAPLWGTEAFF
V gene: TRBV12-5; J gene: TRBJ1-2; clone size: once; D gene: TRBD1; CDR3 DNA: TGTGCTAGTGGTTTGGGGCAGGGGGCGGGCTATGGCTACACCTTC; CDR3 protein: CASGLGQGAGYGYTF
V gene: TRBV6-1; J gene: TRBJ1-5; clone size: NA; D gene: TRBD1; CDR3 DNA: TGTGCCAGCAGTGAGGGACAGTCTGGTAATCAGCCCCAGCATTTT; CDR3 protein: CASSEGQSGNQPQHF
V gene: TRBV5-4; J gene: TRBJ2-3; clone size: NA; D gene: NA; CDR3 DNA: TGTGCCAGCAGCCCAGTTGGGGATACGCAGTATTTT; CDR3 protein: CASSPVGDTQYF
V gene: TRBV10-3; J gene: TRBJ1-1; clone size: NA; D gene: NA; CDR3 DNA: TGTGCCATCCGACCCCAAGTCGGGACTGAAGCTTTCTTT; CDR3 protein: CAIRPQVGTEAFF
V gene: TRBV5-1; J gene: TRBJ1-4; clone size: once; D gene: NA; CDR3 DNA: TGCGCCAGCAGCTTTGGCCAGGGAGGCGAAAAACTGTTTTTT; CDR3 protein: CASSFGQGGEKLFF
V gene: TRBV9; J gene: TRBJ2-7; clone size: once; D gene: NA; CDR3 DNA: TGTGCCAGCAGCACCCCCGACATCAACGAGCAGTACTTC; CDR3 protein: CASSTPDINEQYF
V gene: TRBV5-4; J gene: TRBJ2-7; clone size: NA; D gene: TRBD2; CDR3 DNA: TGTGCCAGCAGCTTGGGGCGGGGGGGCGTCAACGAGCAGTACTTC; CDR3 protein: CASSLGRGGVNEQYF
V gene: TRBV6-5; J gene: TRBJ2-2; clone size: NA; D gene: NA; CDR3 DNA: TGTGCCAGCATCCTGAGGCGGGGAAACGGGGAGCTGTTTTTT; CDR3 protein: CASILRRGNGELFF
V gene: TRBV14; J gene: TRBJ1-1; clone size: NA; D gene: NA; CDR3 DNA: TGTGCCAGCAGCCAGGGCTTCAGAATGAACACTGAAGCTTTCTTT; CDR3 protein: CASSQGFRMNTEAFF
V gene: TRBV24-1; J gene: TRBJ1-4; clone size: NA; D gene: TRBD1; CDR3 DNA: TGTGCCACCAGTGACGGGACAGGGGGCAAGAATGAAAAACTGTTTTTT; CDR3 protein: CATSDGTGGKNEKLFF
V gene: TRBV6-5; J gene: TRBJ2-3; clone size: NA; D gene: NA; CDR3 DNA: TGTGCCAGCAGTCCCAGGGATCTCCTCACGCAGTATTTT; CDR3 protein: CASSPRDLLTQYF
V gene: TRBV18; J gene: TRBJ1-1; clone size: NA; D gene: NA; CDR3 DNA: TGTGCCAGCTCACCAAACCGGGGGACTGAAGCTTTCTTT; CDR3 protein: CASSPNRGTEAFF
V gene: TRBV24-1; J gene: TRBJ2-1; clone size: NA; D gene: NA; CDR3 DNA: TGTGCCACCAGTGATTTGACCCAGGGATTCTCCTACAATGAGCAGTTCTTC; CDR3 protein: CATSDLTQGFSYNEQFF
V gene: TRBV2; J gene: TRBJ2-4; clone size: NA; D gene: TRBD2; CDR3 DNA: TGTGCCAGCAGTGAGAGGCTAGCGGGGGGCCGGTTTCAGTACTTC; CDR3 protein: CASSERLAGGRFQYF
V gene: TRBV6-5; J gene: TRBJ1-1; clone size: NA; D gene: TRBD1; CDR3 DNA: TGTGCCACCATACAGGGGCTGAGCACTGAAGCTTTCTTT; CDR3 protein: CATIQGLSTEAFF
V gene: TRBV7-2; J gene: TRBJ2-7; clone size: NA; D gene: TRBD2; CDR3 DNA: TGTGCCAGCAGCTTATGGGGCGGGGGGAGCTCCTACGAGCAGTACTTC; CDR3 protein: CASSLWGGGSSYEQYF
V gene: TRBV5-1; J gene: TRBJ2-2; clone size: NA; D gene: NA; CDR3 DNA: TGCGCCAGCAGCCGCCCCCCCCCAAGGGCGAACACCGGGGAGCTGTTTTTT; CDR3 protein: CASSRPPPRANTGELFF
V gene: TRBV9; J gene: TRBJ1-2; clone size: NA; D gene: NA; CDR3 DNA: TGTGCCAGCAGCGTAGGGGCCTCAGGGGTTACTAACTATGGCTACACCTTC; CDR3 protein: CASSVGASGVTNYGYTF
V gene: TRBV20-1; J gene: TRBJ1-2; clone size: NA; D gene: NA; CDR3 DNA: TGCAGTGCTCCGGGGGCTGGTGGCTACACCTTC; CDR3 protein: CSAPGAGGYTF
V gene: TRBV13; J gene: TRBJ2-1; clone size: once; D gene: TRBD1; CDR3 DNA: TGTGCCAGCAGCCACATGGACAGGCTGAATGAGCAGTTCTTC; CDR3 protein: CASSHMDRLNEQFF
V gene: TRBV9; J gene: TRBJ2-5; clone size: NA; D gene: NA; CDR3 DNA: TGTGCCAGCAGCGTAGCTAGGAGTCGCGGGGAGACCCAGTACTTC; CDR3 protein: CASSVARSRGETQYF
V gene: TRBV4-1; J gene: TRBJ1-6; clone size: NA; D gene: NA; CDR3 DNA: TGCGCCAGCGCCCAATACAGGGTTGGCTCACCCCTCCACTTT; CDR3 protein: CASAQYRVGSPLHF
V gene: TRBV19; J gene: TRBJ2-7; clone size: NA; D gene: NA; CDR3 DNA: TGTGCCAGTACCTTGACAGGGACTAACGCCTACGAGCAGTACTTC; CDR3 protein: CASTLTGTNAYEQYF
V gene: TRBV10-3; J gene: TRBJ1-6; clone size: NA; D gene: NA; CDR3 DNA: TGTGCCATCAGTGAGTCGGAGGGGGAGGTAGCGCCCCTCCACTTT; CDR3 protein: CAISESEGEVAPLHF
V gene: TRBV27; J gene: TRBJ1-1; clone size: NA; D gene: NA; CDR3 DNA: TGTGCCAGCAGAAAGGGGTCCATGAACACTGAAGCTTTCTTT; CDR3 protein: CASRKGSMNTEAFF
V gene: TRBV7-2; J gene: TRBJ2-2; clone size: NA; D gene: NA; CDR3 DNA: TGTGCCAGCAGGAGGTCCTCCGGCGACACCGGGGAGCTGTTTTTT; CDR3 protein: CASRRSSGDTGELFF
V gene: TRBV4-3; J gene: TRBJ2-2; clone size: NA; D gene: TRBD2; CDR3 DNA: TGCGCCAGCAGCCAAGCTGCTAGCGGGAGGTCCGGGGAGCTGTTTTTT; CDR3 protein: CASSQAASGRSGELFF
V gene: TRBV5-1; J gene: TRBJ1-1; clone size: NA; D gene: NA; CDR3 DNA: TGCGCCAGCAGCTTACGGCAGATGAACACTGAAGCTTTCTTT; CDR3 protein: CASSLRQMNTEAFF
V gene: TRBV7-9; J gene: TRBJ1-1; clone size: NA; D gene: NA; CDR3 DNA: TGTGCCAGCAGCCAGGGACGGAGGAACACTGAAGCTTTCTTT; CDR3 protein: CASSQGRRNTEAFF